This T cell receptor beta chain is drawn from a study of cytomegalovirus exposure and HLA in healthy donors. The PCR ran on 60 Vbeta and 13 Jbeta primers. TCRdb keeps only in-frame clones here, not all; method: immunoSEQ multiplex PCR. The repertoire has some 110,000 clones, roughly 72% of them found once; the top ten carry about 5.4%. At collection, donors were nominally healthy, but unrecorded immune exposures were probable. The CDR3 extends over 15 amino acids. Germline loops: CDR1 MDHEN, CDR2 SYDVKM. Losses at the gene ends were 5 bases for V and 7 bases for J; bases not matched to a gene: 11. This TCR was sampled from a young woman in good health and CMV-seropositive. The chain carries TRBV28 and TRBJ1-5; 7 nucleotides line up with TRBD1. The sequenced sample consisted of PBMCs. CDR3 DNA: TGTGCCAGCAGTCTCGGACAGGAACTCGGGCAGCCCCAGCATTTT. It specifies CASSLGQELGQPQHF.